The 28 T cell receptor beta chains below were found in one sample sequenced in a study of cytomegalovirus exposure and HLA in healthy donors. 60 Vbeta and 13 Jbeta primers were used in PCR. This table comes from immunoSEQ multiplex PCR, and its TCRdb copy is limited to in-frame clones, with some not included. The table records fewer than 200,000 clones, roughly 85% of them present only once. The sequenced sample was PBMCs. The receptors originated from a man younger than 40 in good health and CMV-seronegative.

V gene TRBV18 combines with J gene TRBJ2-5; TRBD1 matches 9 bases. The trim removed 4 bases at V and 2 bases at J, leaving 8 bases unmatched. The CDR3 is made up of 16 amino acids. Germline CDR1 and CDR2: KGHSH and LQKENI. DNA of the CDR3: TGTGCCAGCTCACATGGACAGGGGAGGTTGCAAGAGACCCAGTACTTC. Translated: CASSHGQGRLQETQYF.

The chain recombines TRBV2 with TRBJ2-1; 11 positions match TRBD2. In germline, CDR1 is SNHLY, CDR2 FYNNEI. This CDR3 region has 18 residues. V dropped 4 bases and J dropped 8; count of bases not matched to a gene: 16. In DNA form, the CDR3 reads TGTGCCAGCAGTGGCAGGCTAGCGGGAGGCTCCACCGGGGATGAGCAGTTCTTC. It yields the protein CASSGRLAGGSTGDEQFF. Looking up the rest from reference TRBV2 and TRBJ2-1 gives the full variable domain: EPEVTQTPSHQVTQMGQEVILRCVPISNHLYFYWYRQILGQKVEFLVSFYNNEISEKSEIFDDQFSVERPDGSNFTLKIRSTKLEDSAMYFCASSGRLAGGSTGDEQFFGPGTRLTVL.

The CDR3 DNA reads TGTGCCAGCAGCCCTCTACAGACCCAGTACTTC. Translated: CASSPLQTQYF. The V call is TRBV7-8, the J call TRBJ2-5; D is unresolved. Germline CDR1 and CDR2: SGHVS and FQNEAQ. V was shortened by 5 bases and J by 6 bases, with 7 bases between the two germline ends. The CDR3 contains 11 residues.

The V call is TRBV30, the J call TRBJ1-1, with D perhaps TRBD1 (5 bases). The CDR3 covers 13 residues. Germline loops: CDR1 GTSNPN, CDR2 SVGIG (reference sequence). Trimming took 2 bases from V and 3 from J, leaving 10 bases between them. The CDR3 sequence is CAWSLQGDTEAFF. The CDR3, as DNA: TGTGCCTGGAGTCTTCAGGGTGACACTGAAGCTTTCTTT.

The chain uses TRBV10-1 and TRBJ2-2, with TRBD1 matching over 9 bases. This CDR3 is 13 amino acids long. Germline CDR1 WNHNN, CDR2 SYGVQD (reference sequence). V lost 6 bases, J lost 5 bases, and 1 base stayed unmatched. The CDR3 DNA is TGCGCCAGCAGAGGACAGGGGACCGGGGAGCTGTTTTTT. Translation gives CASRGQGTGELFF.

The chain recombines TRBV27 with TRBJ1-6; D uncertain. Trimming shortened V by 1 base and J by 9 bases, and 13 bases separated the two germline ends. The V gene's germline CDR1 is MNHEY and CDR2 SMNVEV (reference sequence). The CDR3 is made up of 15 amino acids. The CDR3 reads CASSLFPRGGSPLHF. The CDR3 region has the DNA TGTGCCAGCAGTTTATTCCCCCGAGGAGGTTCACCCCTCCACTTT.

This rearrangement joins TRBV10-3 to TRBJ1-1, with 8 positions matching TRBD1. The CDR3 covers 14 residues. The V and J ends lost 9 bases and 2 bases, in that order; junction bases with no gene match: 8. Looked up from germline, CDR1 is ENHRY and CDR2 is SYGVKD. CDR3 sequence reads: CAMTTDRANTEAFF. For the CDR3, the DNA is TGTGCCATGACGACGGACAGGGCCAACACTGAAGCTTTCTTT.

The chain combines TRBV5-4 with TRBJ2-3, with D possibly matching TRBD1 (6 bases). The CDR3 contains 14 residues. Trimming took off 1 base at V and 0 bases at J, with 6 bases between the two ends. Germline CDR1 is SGHNT and CDR2 is YYREEE (reference sequence). The CDR3 spells CASSLRGSTDTQYF. CDR3 in DNA: TGTGCCAGCAGCTTGAGGGGGAGCACAGATACGCAGTATTTT.

V gene TRBV27 combines with J gene TRBJ2-1; 8 bases match TRBD1. The CDR3 consists of 14 residues. Germline loops: CDR1 MNHEY, CDR2 SMNVEV (reference sequence). V gave up 4 bases and J gave up 8 bases; unmatched junction bases: 7. As DNA, the CDR3 is TGTGCCAGCAGTTCAGAGGACAGGGACTATGAGCAGTTCTTC. This sequence encodes CASSSEDRDYEQFF.

The genes are TRBV18 and TRBJ1-1; TRBD1 might be the D (6 bases). The germline V gene encodes CDR1 KGHSH and CDR2 LQKENI. The CDR3 is 14 amino acids. V lost 4 bases to trimming and J lost 8 bases, with 17 bases between them. The CDR3 sequence is CASSLPGHPQEAFF. CDR3 DNA sequence: TGTGCCAGCTCACTCCCGGGACACCCCCAGGAAGCTTTCTTT. Filled out from reference TRBV18 and TRBJ1-1, the complete variable domain reads NAGVMQNPRHLVRRRGQEARLRCSPMKGHSHVYWYRQLPEEGLKFMVYLQKENIIDESGMPKERFSAEFPKEGPSILRIQQVVRGDSAAYFCASSLPGHPQEAFFGQGTRLTVV.

This chain links TRBV6-6 with TRBJ2-5, with D perhaps matching TRBD1 (5 bases). In germline, CDR1 is MNHNY, CDR2 SVGAGI (reference sequence). V lost 2 bases and J lost 5, with 6 bases in between. The CDR3 length is 12 residues. DNA for the CDR3: TGTGCCAGCAGTTACCCAGGGGAGACCCAGTACTTC. This codes for CASSYPGETQYF.

The chain is built from TRBV19 and TRBJ1-4; D may be TRBD1 (5 bases). The CDR3 has 15 amino acids. CDR1 LNHDA and CDR2 SQIVND come from the germline V gene (reference sequence). V lost 6 bases and J lost 8, with 19 bases in between. CDR3: CASRPSSGKGEKLFF. CDR3 sequence (DNA): TGTGCCAGTAGACCTTCCTCAGGGAAAGGAGAAAAACTGTTTTTT.

The chain carries TRBV7-3 and TRBJ2-2, with TRBD1 as a possible D gene (5 bases). Looked up from germline, CDR1 is SGHTA and CDR2 is FQGTGA. CDR3 size: 16 residues. Between the trimmed V and J ends, which lost 5 bases and 0 bases, there was a span of 13 bases. The CDR3 region has the DNA TGTGCCAGCAGCGCGCAGGGTGTCCCGAACACCGGGGAGCTGTTTTTT. Amino acids: CASSAQGVPNTGELFF.

The rearrangement links TRBV7-3 to TRBJ2-5; the D gene is possibly TRBD2 (5 bases). CDR1 is SGHTA and CDR2 is FQGTGA in the germline V gene. This CDR3 is built from 14 residues. The V gene lost 5 bases and the J gene lost 3 bases, with 13 bases spanning the gap. Here the CDR3 reads CASSPRMGEETQYF. The CDR3 DNA sequence: TGTGCCAGCAGCCCCCGTATGGGAGAAGAGACCCAGTACTTC.

V is TRBV30 and J is TRBJ1-6, with 9 bases matching TRBD1. From germline, CDR1 is GTSNPN and CDR2 SVGIG (reference sequence). The ends lost 2 bases at V and 7 bases at J; junction bases unmatched: 3. CDR3 size: 14 residues. CDR3 DNA: TGTGCCTGGAGTACCGACAGGGGGAATTCACCCCTCCACTTT. Its translation is CAWSTDRGNSPLHF.

The rearrangement links TRBV19 to TRBJ2-5, with 7 bases lining up with TRBD1. This CDR3 has 14 amino acids. The J segment lost 5 bases and the V segment lost 8 bases, leaving 11 bases of the junction unmatched. The germline V gene has CDR1 LNHDA and CDR2 SQIVND (reference sequence). CDR3 nucleotides: TGTGCCAGTGGGGCCGGGACAGAGAGGGAGACCCAGTACTTC. Amino acids: CASGAGTERETQYF.

The chain joins TRBV5-4 to TRBJ1-5; D possibly corresponds to TRBD1 (6 bases). CDR3 length: 13 amino acids. CDR1 is SGHNT, CDR2 YYREEE, per germline (reference sequence). Deletions cut 3 bases from V and 5 bases from J, with 9 bases between. The CDR3 here is CASSSGEYQPQHF. In nucleotides, the CDR3 is TGTGCCAGCAGCTCAGGGGAGTATCAGCCCCAGCATTTT.

This clone was found a few times. The chain couples TRBV19 to TRBJ2-1; 14 nucleotides line up with TRBD2. CDR1 and CDR2 (germline): LNHDA, SQIVND (reference sequence). This CDR3 contains 19 residues. The V and J ends lost 0 bases and 3 bases, in that order; junction bases with no gene match: 7. The CDR3 DNA reads TGTGCCAGTAGTATAGACGGGACTAGCGGGAGCAAGCTCTACAATGAGCAGTTCTTC. Protein: CASSIDGTSGSKLYNEQFF.

The chain joins TRBV6-5 to TRBJ2-1; TRBD2 matches at 11 bases. Losses at the gene ends were 8 bases for V and 7 bases for J; bases not matched to a gene: 7. The CDR3 is 14 amino acids. CDR1 is MNHEY, CDR2 SVGAGI, per germline. CDR3 sequence: CASGPGTSGNEQFF. CDR3 in DNA: TGTGCCAGCGGCCCCGGGACTAGCGGTAATGAGCAGTTCTTC.

The chain recombines TRBV28 with TRBJ1-2; D not resolved. Germline CDR1 reads MDHEN; CDR2 reads SYDVKM. CDR3 size: 16 residues. V was trimmed by 5 bases and J by 1 base, leaving 17 bases between them. Here the CDR3 DNA reads TGTGCCAGCAGTCTTACCCCGGCCGGGGATAACTATGGCTACACCTTC. This sequence encodes CASSLTPAGDNYGYTF.

The chain joins TRBV6-5 to TRBJ1-2; 11 nucleotides line up with TRBD1. The germline CDR1 and CDR2 sequences are MNHEY and SVGAGI. Trimming took 6 bases from V and 7 from J; bases not matched to a gene: 10. The CDR3 sequence is 15 residues long. The CDR3 DNA is TGTGCCAGCAGCCGAGGACAGGGGGCTCCTAGTGGCTACACCTTC. It translates to CASSRGQGAPSGYTF.

The chain links TRBV19 to TRBJ2-1; a weak D match, TRBD2 (5 bases). The CDR3 runs to 11 residues. Germline values: CDR1 LNHDA, CDR2 SQIVND (reference sequence). The ends were cut back, 7 bases at V and 15 bases at J, with 16 bases in the middle. The CDR3: CASKRAEEVFF. Here the CDR3 DNA reads TGTGCCAGTAAAAGAGCGGAGGAGGTGTTCTTC.

The gene calls are TRBV6-5 and TRBJ1-5; D is ambiguous. V lost 6 bases to trimming and J lost 4 bases, with 10 bases between them. The CDR3 runs to 13 residues. The V gene's germline CDR1 is MNHEY and CDR2 SVGAGI. The CDR3 protein is CASRTRENQPQHF. DNA of the CDR3: TGTGCCAGCAGGACAAGGGAGAATCAGCCCCAGCATTTT.

The rearrangement joins TRBV4-3 to TRBJ1-5, with no clear D. Trimming removed 4 bases at V and 7 bases at J, with 11 bases between. Per germline, CDR1 LGHNA and CDR2 YSLEER. The CDR3 length is 13 residues. The CDR3 DNA sequence: TGCGCCAGCAGCCCGACGGGTACCCAGCCCCAGCATTTT. This translates into CASSPTGTQPQHF.

This clone is a singleton in its sample. The chain uses TRBV6-6 and TRBJ1-4, with D maybe TRBD1 (6 bases). This CDR3 comprises 15 residues. Trimming took off 2 bases at V and 3 bases at J, with 10 bases between the two ends. CDR1 is MNHNY and CDR2 is SVGAGI in the germline V gene (reference sequence). The CDR3 loop is CASSYEDRSNEKLFF. In DNA form, the CDR3 reads TGTGCCAGCAGTTACGAAGACAGGTCTAATGAAAAACTGTTTTTT.

This clone was seen once. This rearrangement joins TRBV6-1 to TRBJ1-2; 7 positions agree with TRBD1. V gave up 2 bases and J gave up 7 bases; unmatched junction bases: 10. Germline CDR1 is MNHNS and CDR2 is SASEGT. This CDR3 is 15 amino acids long. DNA for the CDR3: TGTGCCAGCAGTGAATCCGGCAGGGGGATCAGTGGCTACACCTTC. This codes for CASSESGRGISGYTF.

A note on this clone: The sample carries other DNA sequences with the same CDR3. The rearrangement links TRBV18 to TRBJ2-7; 7 bases line up with TRBD1. The CDR3 runs to 13 residues. The trim removed 2 bases at V and 2 bases at J, leaving 0 bases unmatched. From germline, CDR1 is KGHSH and CDR2 LQKENI. CDR3: CASSPDRAYEQYF. The CDR3, as DNA: TGTGCCAGCTCACCAGACAGGGCCTACGAGCAGTACTTC.

This chain links TRBV7-3 with TRBJ2-1; tentatively, D is TRBD2 (5 bases). Trimming shortened V by 5 bases and J by 0 bases, and 11 bases separated the two germline ends. This CDR3 contains 15 residues. Germline CDR1 is SGHTA and CDR2 is FQGTGA. CDR3 in amino acids: CASSPTRSSYNEQFF. CDR3 in DNA: TGTGCCAGCAGCCCCACTAGGAGCTCCTACAATGAGCAGTTCTTC.